This T cell receptor beta chain was recorded in a study of cytomegalovirus exposure and HLA in healthy donors. Study details: An earlier analysis found around 120 million unique TCR beta sequences from about 190 million T cells.

Regarding this clone: No antigen is known for it.

Notes on the study in general: Common viral pathogens seemed, in a later analysis, to connect with several of the most significant clusters. V- and J-gene trimming of TCR beta was linked (in a later analysis) to a missense DCLRE1C variant. Productive rates of about 87% or about 30% were seen for most TCR beta V segments in an earlier analysis.

Trimming removed 4 bases at V and 3 bases at J, with 17 bases between. Germline V lookup: CDR1 SGHKS, CDR2 YYEKEE (reference sequence). This CDR3 is built from 15 residues. The PCR ran on 60 Vbeta and 13 Jbeta primers. Profiled with immunoSEQ multiplex PCR; TCRdb holds only in-frame clones, not every one. The sample carries over 120,000 clones, over 70% recorded once. The V gene is TRBV5-5, the J gene TRBJ2-7; tentative D call: TRBD1 (6 bases). The receptor was derived from a man in his thirties or forties in good health and CMV-seronegative. The source material was PBMCs. The CDR3 region has the DNA TGTGCCAGCAGCCGAGGGGGAGTGGGTCACTACGAGCAGTACTTC. Translated: CASSRGGVGHYEQYF.